These 32 T cell receptor beta chains share one sample of origin, sequenced in a study of tumor-infiltrating lymphocytes in primary liver carcinoma (dated by TCRdb to 2015 to 2018). Sequencing took place on an Illumina HiSeq 2500. TCRbeta-specific cDNA was reverse-transcribed from 500 ng total RNA using a constant-region primer and ProtoScript II reverse transcriptase. TCRbeta libraries were built with three nested multiplex PCR rounds, a slightly modified ARM-PCR procedure. Each of the first two PCR rounds ran for about 10 cycles and used multiplex TRBV1-TRBV30 forward primers together with a Cbeta reverse primer. The public reads were reprocessed in TCRdb via fastp at Q25 and MiXCR, keeping in-frame beta chains. Under each unique CDR3 protein, matching rows form one entry showing the most common genes and DNA. Here the sample has approximately 320,000 distinct CDR3 sequences; 58% occur a single time. The ten biggest clones cover over 15% of the sample.

Blood RNA was extracted from unsorted whole blood with TRIzol reagent; germline DNA came from the DNeasy Blood & Tissue kit. The material sequenced was peripheral blood. The origin of the receptors is a young woman with primary liver carcinoma and hepatitis B virus infection.

The chain is built from TRBV5-5 and TRBJ2-2, with TRBD2 identical over 7 bases. The V gene end was trimmed by 1 base and the J gene end by 5 bases; junction bases not matched to a gene: 11. The length of the CDR3 is 17 residues. Germline V gives CDR1 SGHKS, CDR2 YYEKEE (reference sequence). In DNA form, the CDR3 reads TGTGCCAGCAGCTTGTCCACGAGCGGGAATGTTACCGGGGAGCTGTTTTTT. This codes for CASSLSTSGNVTGELFF.

The chain recombines TRBV7-9 with TRBJ1-1; possibly TRBD1 for D (5 bases). This CDR3 is built from 13 residues. V was shortened by 5 bases and J by 6 bases, with 13 bases between the two germline ends. Germline lookup yields CDR1 SEHNR and CDR2 FQNEAQ (reference sequence). This CDR3 reads CASSTGMGAEAFF. In DNA, the CDR3 is TGTGCCAGCAGCACTGGGATGGGGGCTGAAGCTTTCTTT.

This clonotype showed up just once. V and J are TRBV11-2 and TRBJ1-2, with D hard to call. CDR1 and CDR2 from the germline V gene are SGHAT and FQNNGV. Trimming took off 7 bases at V and 0 bases at J, with 9 bases between the two ends. The CDR3 consists of 13 residues. CDR3 loop: CASKHVPNYGYTF. In nucleotides, the CDR3 is TGTGCCAGCAAGCATGTCCCTAACTATGGCTACACCTTC.

The chain carries TRBV6-2 or TRBV6-3 and TRBJ2-7; possible D gene TRBD2, 5 bases. Looked up from germline, CDR1 is MNHEY and CDR2 is SVGEGT. Trimming removed 8 bases from V and 1 base from J, with 12 bases in between. The CDR3 loop spans 13 amino acids. CDR3 bases: TGTGCCAGCGGTTGTGCGGGTTCCTACGAGCAGTACTTC. Amino acid sequence: CASGCAGSYEQYF.

V gene TRBV4-1 combines with J gene TRBJ1-2; 7 nucleotides align to TRBD1. The germline CDR1 and CDR2 sequences are MGHRA and YSYEKL. The trim removed 5 bases at V and 4 bases at J, leaving 16 bases unmatched. The CDR3 has 17 residues. The CDR3 region is CASSGRVIGGEIYGYTF. For the CDR3, the DNA is TGCGCCAGCAGCGGGCGAGTAATAGGGGGCGAAATCTATGGCTACACCTTC.

V gene TRBV12-3 or TRBV12-4 combines with J gene TRBJ2-2, with D tentatively TRBD2 (6 bases). The CDR3 loop spans 14 amino acids. Trimming pared 6 bases from V and 4 bases from J, leaving 12 bases between. CDR3 protein: CASRPGDFTGELFF. The DNA for the CDR3 is TGTGCCAGCAGACCGGGGGACTTCACCGGGGAGCTGTTTTTT.

The chain links TRBV28 to TRBJ2-5; 8 bases are shared with TRBD1. V shed 5 bases, J shed 5 bases, and the junction held 4 bases outside the gene matches. This CDR3 comprises 13 residues. Germline CDR1 reads MDHEN; CDR2 reads SYDVKM. CDR3 sequence reads: CASSPTGVETQYF. The CDR3 coding sequence is TGTGCCAGCAGTCCGACAGGGGTGGAGACCCAGTACTTC.

The gene calls are TRBV29-1 and TRBJ1-2; D unresolved. The germline V and J ends were trimmed by 5 bases and 5 bases, with 15 bases remaining between them. Germline V gene data show CDR1 as SQVTM and CDR2 as ANQGSEA. The CDR3 consists of 13 residues. The CDR3 loop reads CSVRAGNGYGYTF. The CDR3 DNA reads TGCAGCGTTAGGGCAGGCAATGGTTATGGCTACACCTTC.

The chain employs TRBV28 and TRBJ2-5; D is uncertain. V lost 3 bases to trimming and J lost 5 bases, with 7 bases between them. Germline-derived CDR1 and CDR2 are MDHEN and SYDVKM. This CDR3 is built from 12 residues. The CDR3 reads CASSFYGETQYF. DNA of the CDR3: TGTGCCAGCAGTTTTTACGGGGAGACCCAGTACTTC. Full variable domain (remainder filled in from reference TRBV28 and TRBJ2-5): DVKVTQSSRYLVKRTGEKVFLECVQDMDHENMFWYRQDPGLGLRLIYFSYDVKMKEKGDIPEGYSVSREKKERFSLILESASTNQTSMYLCASSFYGETQYFGPGTRLLVL.

This clonotype occurred a few times. V usage is TRBV6-1 and J usage is TRBJ2-6, with D hard to call. This CDR3 contains 14 residues. Germline assignment: CDR1 MNHNS and CDR2 SASEGT. Trimming cost V 3 bases and J 9 bases, with 12 bases left between them. The CDR3 region has the DNA TGTGCCAGCAGTGACTCCCTGGTAGGCAACGTCCTGACTTTC. Encoded protein: CASSDSLVGNVLTF.

This chain uses TRBV6-2 or TRBV6-3 with TRBJ2-7; D is perhaps TRBD2 (5 bases). CDR1 MNHEY and CDR2 SVGEGT come from the germline V gene. This CDR3 region has 15 residues. The CDR3 DNA is TGTATCAGCAGTTACCTCCAGGACGGGAATTACGAGCAGTACTTC. Translating it yields CISSYLQDGNYEQYF.

The chain recombines TRBV6-5 with TRBJ2-7; 10 nucleotides align to TRBD2. The trim removed 4 bases at V and 9 bases at J, leaving 9 bases unmatched. This CDR3 is built from 14 residues. Germline V gene sequence: CDR1 MNHEY, CDR2 SVGAGI. CDR3 DNA: TGTGCCAGCAGTTCACCGGGACTAGCGTCCGGGCAGTACTTC. Translating gives CASSSPGLASGQYF.

This clonotype showed up just once. A read error may produce the germline difference seen at one junction end. The chain links TRBV5-6 to TRBJ2-4; weak D call: TRBD2 (7 bases). Germline CDR1 reads SGHDT; CDR2 reads YYEEEE. This CDR3 is built from 21 residues. The CDR3 region is CASSLRPGLRDKGLAQNIQYF. The CDR3 DNA follows: TGTGCCAGCAGCTTACGACCGGGACTAAGGGACAAGGGTTTAGCCCAAAACATTCAGTACTTC.

In the case of this clonotype: A much larger clone is a single base away; this may be a read error. The chain uses TRBV12-3 or TRBV12-4 and TRBJ2-7; tentative D call: TRBD2 (6 bases). The CDR3 length is 14 residues. The CDR3 nucleotides are TGTGCCAGCAGTTTAGAGGGCGGGGTCTACGAGCAGTGCTTC. Its translation is CASSLEGGVYEQCF.

As for this clonotype: This sequence may be a read error, since a much larger clone differs from it by one base. The chain has TRBV4-3 and TRBJ2-3, with TRBD1 identical over 9 bases. CDR1 is LGHNA and CDR2 is YSLEER in the germline V gene. The CDR3 runs 15 residues. DNA of the CDR3: TGCGCCAACAGCCGCATACAGGGGGCGAGCGATACGCAGTATTTT. Translating it yields CANSRIQGASDTQYF.

This clonotype occurred once. Since a much larger clone is just one base distant, this may be a read error. In DNA form, the CDR3 reads TGCAGAGTTGAGGTCGGGGGGTTCTCCTACGAGCAGTACTTC. Its protein product is CRVEVGGFSYEQYF. The chain uses TRBV29-1 and TRBJ2-7; 7 nucleotides agree with TRBD2. CDR3 length equals 14 residues. Per germline, CDR1 SQVTM and CDR2 ANQGSEA.

V is TRBV5-4 and J is TRBJ2-7; 9 nucleotides agree with TRBD1. V dropped 3 bases and J dropped 0; count of bases not matched to a gene: 4. Germline CDR1 is SGHNT and CDR2 is YYREEE (reference sequence). This CDR3 is built from 15 residues. As DNA, the CDR3 is TGTGCCAGCAGCTGGGGACAGGGAAACTCCTACGAGCAGTACTTC. Translating it yields CASSWGQGNSYEQYF. Full variable domain (missing parts from reference TRBV5-4 and TRBJ2-7): ETGVTQSPTHLIKTRGQQVTLRCSSQSGHNTVSWYQQALGQGPQFIFQYYREEENGRGNFPPRFSGLQFPNYSSELNVNALELDDSALYLCASSWGQGNSYEQYFGPGTRLTVT.

This clonotype was picked up a small number of times. The chain uses TRBV7-9 and TRBJ2-3, with 7 bases aligning to TRBD2. CDR3 size: 15 residues. The V gene end was trimmed by 5 bases and the J gene end by 2 bases; junction bases not matched to a gene: 7. The germline CDR1 and CDR2 sequences are SEHNR and FQNEAQ (reference sequence). This CDR3 is CASSRRLANTDTQYF. For the CDR3, the DNA is TGTGCCAGCAGCCGCCGACTAGCCAACACAGATACGCAGTATTTT.

Details on this clonotype: A much larger clone differs from this one at a single base, so this may be a read error. The V gene is TRBV6-9, the J gene TRBJ2-5; D possibly corresponds to TRBD2 (6 bases). The germline V gene encodes CDR1 MNHGY and CDR2 SVAAGI. The CDR3 has 16 amino acids. Trimming cost V 4 bases and J 8 bases, with 23 bases left between them. The CDR3 sequence is CASSSLAGPADQTQYF. CDR3 nucleotide sequence: TGTGCCAGCAGTTCCTTGGCGGGGCCCGCCGACCAAACCCAGTACTTC.

This clonotype was observed at least ten times. The chain links TRBV5-4 to TRBJ1-1; possibly TRBD1 for D (6 bases). Germline V CDR1 and CDR2: SGHNT, YYREEE (reference sequence). The CDR3 spans 14 residues. The germline V and J ends were trimmed by 2 bases and 1 base, with 9 bases remaining between them. CDR3: CASSFPTGNTEAFF. For the CDR3, the DNA is TGTGCCAGCAGCTTCCCGACAGGGAACACTGAAGCTTTCTTT.

Note on this clonotype: This sequence may be a read error, since a much larger clone differs from it by one base. V usage is TRBV11-3 and J usage is TRBJ2-1, with a tentative D call TRBD1 (5 bases). In germline, CDR1 is SGHNT, CDR2 YENEEA. CDR3 size: 13 residues. CDR3 DNA: TGTGCCAACAGCTTATCCACACAGGCTGAGCAGTTCTTC. It yields the protein CANSLSTQAEQFF. Complete variable domain (other parts from reference TRBV11-3 and TRBJ2-1): EAGVVQSPRYKIIEKKQPVAFWCNPISGHNTLYWYLQNLGQGPELLIRYENEEAVDDSQLPKDRFSAERLKGVDSTLKIQPAELGDSAVYLCANSLSTQAEQFFGPGTRLTVL.

In its sample, this clonotype was seen once. Germline and junction disagree at one end, which may indicate a read error. CDR3 bases: TGCGCCAGCAGCCAAGATCGGCTACCCCAGAACATTAAGTACTTC. Protein product: CASSQDRLPQNIKYF. The chain is built from TRBV4-1 and TRBJ2-4, with D unclear. The CDR3 has 15 residues. The germline CDR1 and CDR2 sequences are MGHRA and YSYEKL.

This clonotype occurred once. A single base separates this from a much larger clone, so it may be a read error. In this CDR3 the conserved last residue, phenylalanine or tryptophan, is missing, so a read error is likely. V is TRBV6-1 and J is TRBJ2-7; 9 nucleotides agree with TRBD1. CDR3 size: 10 residues. Germline assignment: CDR1 MNHNS and CDR2 SASEGT. V lost 10 bases to trimming and J lost 6 bases; unmatched junction nucleotides: 1. The CDR3 region has the DNA TGTGCCACGGACAGGGGCGAGCAGTACCTC. Residues: CATDRGEQYL.

To note about this clonotype: A much more abundant neighbour one base away suggests this may be a read error. The CDR3 carries no conserved terminal phenylalanine or tryptophan, so it likely arises from a read error. The gene calls are TRBV29-1 and TRBJ2-7, with D unclear. Trimming took off 7 bases at V and 4 bases at J, with 8 bases between the two ends. Looked up from germline, CDR1 is SQVTM and CDR2 is ANQGSEA. This CDR3 is 10 amino acids long. The CDR3 region is CSGDLYEQYL. The CDR3 DNA is TGCAGCGGAGACTTATACGAGCAGTACCTC.

On this clonotype: At one end the junction does not follow the germline gene, possibly because of a read error. The genes are TRBV11-2 and TRBJ2-1; D ambiguous. From germline, CDR1 is SGHAT and CDR2 FQNNGV. The CDR3 contains 15 residues. The CDR3 nucleotides read TGTGCCAGCAGCTTAGTTGCAGCCCCCCACAATGACCAGTTCTTT. Translating gives CASSLVAAPHNDQFF.

The chain combines TRBV11-2 with TRBJ2-7; tentative D call: TRBD2 (5 bases). The germline CDR1 and CDR2 sequences are SGHAT and FQNNGV. Trimming shortened V by 7 bases and J by 5 bases, and 15 bases separated the two germline ends. The CDR3 is made up of 13 amino acids. DNA for the CDR3: TGTGCCAGCAACCTAGCAGGTCAGGACGAGCAGTACTTC. Its translation is CASNLAGQDEQYF.

As concerns this clonotype: Its ends do not fully match the called genes, so a read error is possible. This chain uses TRBV6-2 or TRBV6-3 with TRBJ2-7; the D gene is possibly TRBD1 (6 bases). This CDR3 has 15 amino acids. Germline CDR1 MNHEY, CDR2 SVGEGT. The CDR3 spells CASSHSGVSIYEQYF. In DNA, the CDR3 is TGTGCCAGCAGTCACTCAGGGGTTTCTATCTACGAACAGTACTTC.

Worth noting for this clonotype: Since a much larger clone is just one base distant, this may be a read error. The chain recombines TRBV12-3 or TRBV12-4 with TRBJ2-3; TRBD2 aligns across 9 bases. The CDR3 covers 14 residues. V shed 4 bases, J shed 4 bases, and the junction held 3 bases outside the gene matches. The CDR3: CASSSRTSADTQYF. CDR3 nucleotide sequence: TGTGCCAGCAGTTCAAGGACTAGCGCAGATACGCAGTATTTT.

This clonotype was seen a single time. This may come from a read error, since a much larger clone is one base off. The chain uses TRBV5-5 and TRBJ1-2; D call uncertain. Germline CDR1 SGHKS, CDR2 YYEKEE (reference sequence). The CDR3 totals 13 residues. CDR3: CTSSPRAGYGYTF. The CDR3 DNA reads TGTACCAGCAGCCCGAGGGCGGGCTATGGCTACACCTTC.

The chain combines TRBV28 with TRBJ2-7, with 11 bases aligning to TRBD1. The V gene end was trimmed by 7 bases and the J gene end by 3 bases; junction bases not matched to a gene: 8. The germline gives CDR1 MDHEN, CDR2 SYDVKM. The CDR3 totals 15 residues. The CDR3 region is CASTLRGTGGYEQYF. The CDR3 DNA follows: TGTGCCAGCACCCTGCGGGGGACAGGGGGCTACGAGCAGTACTTC.

The chain recombines TRBV12-3 or TRBV12-4 with TRBJ2-7, with a weak D call TRBD1 (6 bases). Trimming removed 6 bases at V and 3 bases at J, with 18 bases between. The CDR3 extends over 15 amino acids. CDR3 sequence: CASRPSGTWGYEQYF. DNA of the CDR3: TGTGCCAGCAGACCATCCGGGACATGGGGCTACGAGCAGTACTTC.

About this clonotype: Its ends do not fully match the called genes, so a read error is possible. V is TRBV30 and J is TRBJ1-5; D is undetermined. The V gene's germline CDR1 is GTSNPN and CDR2 SVGIG (reference sequence). The CDR3 runs 13 residues. CDR3 nucleotides: TGTGTCTGGAGTACGACCTGGGGTCAGCCCCAGCATTTT. This codes for CVWSTTWGQPQHF.